This T cell receptor beta chain was recovered during a study of blood T cell repertoires in COVID-19. Participants were aged roughly 18 to 90 years from about two dozen US areas. Either two negative PCRs, clearance, or symptom resolution qualified Cohort 3 donors as recovered. This CDR3 spans 14 amino acids. CDR1 is GTSNPN, CDR2 SVGIG, per germline (reference sequence). Trimming shortened V by 2 bases and J by 5 bases, and 12 bases separated the two germline ends. Original handling: The authors estimated nucleated cell counts from reference gene primer amplification. Clones were read by immunoSEQ multiplex PCR, and TCRdb kept only the in-frame ones, dropping some. The D gene and trimming were derived from the DNA, and the V and J assignments and clone size from that table. The sample contains fewer than 500,000 clones, about nine tenths of which appear only once.

The source material was PBMCs or T cells enriched from blood (not recorded which). The source is a woman under 30 who had recovered from COVID-19. J is TRBJ2-2 and V is TRBV30; a possible D gene is TRBD2 (6 bases). The CDR3 region has the DNA TGTGCCTGGAGTCGGGGGAGGCAAACCGGGGAGCTGTTTTTT. Translation gives CAWSRGRQTGELFF. The full variable domain, rest sourced from reference TRBV30 and TRBJ2-2, is SQTIHQWPATLVQPVGSPLSLECTVEGTSNPNLYWYRQAAGRGLQLLFYSVGIGQISSEVPQNLSASRPQDRQFILSSKKLLLSDSGFYLCAWSRGRQTGELFFGEGSRLTVL.